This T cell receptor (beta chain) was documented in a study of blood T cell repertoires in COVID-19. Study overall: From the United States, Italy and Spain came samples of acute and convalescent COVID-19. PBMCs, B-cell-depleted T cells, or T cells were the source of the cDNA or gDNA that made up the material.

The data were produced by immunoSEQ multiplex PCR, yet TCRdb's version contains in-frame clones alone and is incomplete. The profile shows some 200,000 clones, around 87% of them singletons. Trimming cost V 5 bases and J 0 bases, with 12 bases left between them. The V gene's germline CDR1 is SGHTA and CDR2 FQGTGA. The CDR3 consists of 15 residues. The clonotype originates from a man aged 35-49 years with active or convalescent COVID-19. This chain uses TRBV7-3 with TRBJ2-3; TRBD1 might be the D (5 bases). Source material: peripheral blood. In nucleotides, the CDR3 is TGTGCCAGCAGCCCTCAGGGTACTAGCACAGATACGCAGTATTTT. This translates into CASSPQGTSTDTQYF.